These 16 T cell receptor beta chains share one sample of origin, sequenced in a study of T-cell memory formation after mild COVID-19. Each CDR3 protein is one row after TCRdb ran MiXCR on the 5' RACE reads. Of hundreds of thousands of distinct CDR3 sequences in the sample, roughly 15% are singletons; the top ten hold about a fifth. Sequenced input: PBMCs or a T cell subset sorted from them (not recorded which). These receptors were collected from a man aged 18 to 35 who had mild COVID-19 (a few samples of this study predate the infection). Cell type and time point are not known.

Many counts were recorded for this clonotype. The rearrangement uses TRBV7-3 and TRBJ2-1, with TRBD1 matching 9 bases. Losses at the gene ends were 5 bases for V and 9 bases for J; bases not matched to a gene: 2. The CDR3 contains 12 residues. The germline V gene encodes CDR1 SGHTA and CDR2 FQGTGA. The CDR3 DNA sequence: TGTGCCAGCAGCCCGGACAGGGGTGAGCAGTTCTTC. This sequence encodes CASSPDRGEQFF. Variable domain in full (rest from reference TRBV7-3 and TRBJ2-1): GAGVSQTPSNKVTEKGKYVELRCDPISGHTALYWYRQSLGQGPEFLIYFQGTGAADDSGLPNDRFFAVRPEGSVSTLKIQRTERGDSAVYLCASSPDRGEQFFGPGTRLTVL.

V is TRBV6-1 and J is TRBJ2-3, with D unresolved. The CDR3 consists of 13 residues. Germline loops: CDR1 MNHNS, CDR2 SASEGT. Trimming took off 5 bases at V and 4 bases at J, with 10 bases between the two ends. The CDR3 DNA reads TGTGCCAGCAGTCCGCGAAATCCAGATACGCAGTATTTT. It translates to CASSPRNPDTQYF.

V and J are TRBV6-6 and TRBJ1-1; the D is unclear. The CDR3 has 13 amino acids. Looked up from germline, CDR1 is MNHNY and CDR2 is SVGAGI (reference sequence). V lost 4 bases, J lost 0 bases, and 6 bases lay in between. This CDR3 reads CASSFTLNTEAFF. In DNA form, the CDR3 reads TGTGCCAGCAGTTTCACGCTGAACACTGAAGCTTTCTTT.

This clonotype was found a few times. The chain couples TRBV4-3 to TRBJ2-2; 10 positions agree with TRBD2. This CDR3 has 18 residues. V lost 0 bases and J lost 1; bases outside the gene matches: 5. Per the germline V gene, CDR1 is LGHNA and CDR2 is YSLEER. In nucleotides, the CDR3 is TGCGCCAGCAGCCAAGATCTGGCTAGCGGGGGGAACACCGGGGAGCTGTTTTTT. This codes for CASSQDLASGGNTGELFF.

The V and J genes are TRBV7-9 and TRBJ1-5; D unclear. V shed 5 bases and J shed 7 bases, with 15 bases lying between them. Per germline, CDR1 SEHNR and CDR2 FQNEAQ (reference sequence). The CDR3 spans 14 residues. This CDR3 reads CASSPAQTGQPQHF. CDR3 nucleotide sequence: TGTGCCAGCAGCCCCGCCCAGACGGGACAGCCCCAGCATTTT.

This clonotype was recorded a few times. The J gene is TRBJ2-5, the V gene TRBV14, with a weak D call TRBD2 (5 bases). The CDR3 is 14 residues long. The V gene's germline CDR1 is SGHDN and CDR2 FVKESK. Trimming shortened V by 1 base and J by 7 bases, and 13 bases separated the two germline ends. The CDR3 nucleotides read TGTGCCAGCAGCCAAGTCGGTCCTCGGGGGACCCAGTACTTC. Translated: CASSQVGPRGTQYF.

J is TRBJ2-1 and V is TRBV7-8; TRBD1 agrees at 10 bases. CDR1 SGHVS and CDR2 FQNEAQ come from the germline V gene. CDR3 size: 14 residues. V dropped 7 bases and J dropped 10; count of bases not matched to a gene: 10. CDR3 DNA sequence: TGTGCCAGCATCAAGGACAGGGGGATCTGGGAGCAGTTCTTC. It specifies CASIKDRGIWEQFF.

The chain combines TRBV2 with TRBJ1-3; TRBD1 agrees at 7 bases. J was trimmed by 7 bases and V by 4 bases; bases with no gene match: 13. Germline-derived CDR1 and CDR2 are SNHLY and FYNNEI. This CDR3 has 16 residues. The CDR3 DNA reads as TGTGCCAGCAGTGGCCAGCCCGGGACAGTCCGGAACACCATATATTTT. Translating gives CASSGQPGTVRNTIYF.

This clonotype occurred once. This chain connects TRBV6-6 to TRBJ1-3; D uncertain. The V gene's germline CDR1 is MNHNY and CDR2 SVGAGI (reference sequence). The CDR3 is 13 amino acids. V gave up 9 bases and J gave up 0 bases, with 9 bases separating them. The CDR3 sequence: CASLSYSGNTIYF. The DNA of the CDR3 is TGTGCCAGTCTCTCGTACTCTGGAAACACCATATATTTT.

This clonotype has just a few counts. The genes are TRBV20-1 and TRBJ2-1; perhaps D is TRBD1 or TRBD2 (5 bases each). This CDR3 is 15 amino acids long. Germline CDR1 is DFQATT and CDR2 is SNEGSKA (reference sequence). Trimming took off 0 bases at V and 0 bases at J, with 9 bases between the two ends. CDR3 protein: CSARDVGDSYNEQFF. CDR3 sequence (DNA): TGCAGTGCTAGAGATGTGGGGGACTCCTACAATGAGCAGTTCTTC.

In its sample, this clonotype was seen once. This rearrangement joins TRBV7-9 to TRBJ1-2; the match to TRBD1 covers 7 bases. Looked up from germline, CDR1 is SEHNR and CDR2 is FQNEAQ (reference sequence). V was pared by 4 bases and J by 4 bases, with 6 bases of the junction left unmatched. CDR3 length equals 14 residues. The CDR3 region is CASSWEQGFYGYTF. CDR3 coding DNA: TGTGCCAGCAGCTGGGAACAGGGGTTCTATGGCTACACCTTC.

This chain connects TRBV9 to TRBJ2-1; perhaps TRBD2 as D (6 bases). CDR1 SGDLS and CDR2 YYNGEE come from the germline V gene. This CDR3 has 14 residues. V lost 0 bases and J lost 7, with 11 bases in between. CDR3 loop: CASSVDPGGNEQFF. DNA for the CDR3: TGTGCCAGCAGCGTAGATCCCGGGGGTAATGAGCAGTTCTTC.

This clonotype was observed a few times. The genes are TRBV4-1 and TRBJ2-7; 7 bases fit TRBD2. V shed 2 bases and J 4 bases; nucleotides not matched to a gene: 11. Germline CDR1 is MGHRA and CDR2 is YSYEKL. The CDR3 is 16 amino acids. The CDR3 DNA is TGCGCCAGCAGCCAATGGGAGGGGATGCCGGCGTACGAGCAGTACTTC. Translation gives CASSQWEGMPAYEQYF.

This clonotype was seen a few times. This sequence joins TRBV7-2 and TRBJ2-1; 9 bases align to TRBD2. The V segment lost 1 base and the J segment 9 bases; nucleotides outside the gene matches: 7. Looked up from germline, CDR1 is SGHTA and CDR2 is FQGNSA. The CDR3 is 15 residues long. CDR3 DNA: TGTGCCAGCAGCTTAGTGGCGGGGGGGTCTAGTGAGCAGTTCTTC. This encodes CASSLVAGGSSEQFF.

In its sample, this clonotype was seen a few times. This rearrangement joins TRBV20-1 to TRBJ1-1; D is ambiguous. The CDR3 is made up of 13 amino acids. The germline V and J ends were trimmed by 6 bases and 10 bases, with 21 bases remaining between them. Germline values: CDR1 DFQATT, CDR2 SNEGSKA (reference sequence). CDR3 protein: CSASKGIGLGAFF. CDR3 nucleotide sequence: TGCAGTGCCTCAAAAGGCATTGGGCTCGGAGCTTTCTTT.

This rearrangement joins TRBV4-3 to TRBJ2-2; maybe TRBD2 (6 bases). The CDR3 contains 14 residues. CDR1 is LGHNA, CDR2 YSLEER, per germline. The ends were cut back, 6 bases at V and 4 bases at J, with 12 bases in the middle. Here the CDR3 reads CASRRGVVTGELFF. The DNA for the CDR3 is TGCGCCAGCAGGCGGGGCGTTGTCACCGGGGAGCTGTTTTTT.